The rows below give T cell receptor beta chains drawn from one sample of a study of blood T cell repertoires in COVID-19. Sequenced by immunoSEQ multiplex PCR; TCRdb stores in-frame clones only, minus some. The table includes hundreds of thousands of clones, roughly 90% detected once. Material: peripheral blood. These receptors all come from a woman aged 50 to 60 with acute or convalescent COVID-19. Both conserved end residues are part of each CDR3. Each record gives: V gene, CDR3 length, CDR3 protein.

V gene: TRBV5-5; CDR3 length: 13; CDR3 protein: CASSVGQGDGYTF
V gene: TRBV5-8; CDR3 length: 13; CDR3 protein: CASSKLWTGELFF
V gene: TRBV6-2/TRBV6-3; CDR3 length: 13; CDR3 protein: CASTPDRGPPGFF
V gene: TRBV11-3; CDR3 length: 13; CDR3 protein: CASSFNSQGGYTF
V gene: TRBV7-9; CDR3 length: 13; CDR3 protein: CASSQGTSDTQYF
V gene: TRBV6-5; CDR3 length: 15; CDR3 protein: CASTSGQALNYGYTF
V gene: TRBV6-2/TRBV6-3; CDR3 length: 12; CDR3 protein: CASSSGGNTIYF
V gene: TRBV5-1; CDR3 length: 17; CDR3 protein: CASSQRRAGEATYEQYF
V gene: TRBV20-1; CDR3 length: 13; CDR3 protein: CSASTTGQETQYF
V gene: TRBV5-1; CDR3 length: 15; CDR3 protein: CASRGQGAVWETQYF
V gene: TRBV10-3; CDR3 length: 15; CDR3 protein: CAIRETGQVNTEAFF
V gene: TRBV27; CDR3 length: 13; CDR3 protein: CASSLRGNQPQHF
V gene: TRBV11-3; CDR3 length: 15; CDR3 protein: CASSLVRGGSYEQYF
V gene: TRBV7-2; CDR3 length: 14; CDR3 protein: CASSLVSGDQPQHF
V gene: TRBV7-2; CDR3 length: 15; CDR3 protein: CASSLERRGGDEQFF
V gene: TRBV6-5; CDR3 length: 13; CDR3 protein: CASSQDRGYGYTF
V gene: TRBV27; CDR3 length: 12; CDR3 protein: CASEGPTGELFF
V gene: TRBV30; CDR3 length: 15; CDR3 protein: CAWSHGGAGFYEQYF
V gene: TRBV27; CDR3 length: 15; CDR3 protein: CASGLAALGSYEQYF
V gene: TRBV7-9; CDR3 length: 13; CDR3 protein: CASSLGQGSPLHF
V gene: TRBV5-6; CDR3 length: 16; CDR3 protein: CASSLLKAGGNTEAFF
V gene: TRBV6-5; CDR3 length: 13; CDR3 protein: CASKRGPAYEQYF
V gene: TRBV4-3; CDR3 length: 19; CDR3 protein: CASSQDFGTGNAGANVLTF
V gene: TRBV6-5; CDR3 length: 15; CDR3 protein: CASMTGEGVNEKLFF
V gene: TRBV24-1; CDR3 length: 16; CDR3 protein: CATSVSTSPGLGEQFF
V gene: TRBV7-8; CDR3 length: 14; CDR3 protein: CASSARPLTDTQYF
V gene: TRBV6-5; CDR3 length: 14; CDR3 protein: CASSYVGATDTQYF
V gene: TRBV6-2/TRBV6-3; CDR3 length: 15; CDR3 protein: CASSYSLQEPYGYTF
V gene: TRBV19; CDR3 length: 13; CDR3 protein: CASSVQGYEKLFF
V gene: TRBV19; CDR3 length: 17; CDR3 protein: CASSAGTLGSGANVLTF
V gene: TRBV25-1; CDR3 length: 16; CDR3 protein: CASSEGFGQGLHGYTF
V gene: TRBV28; CDR3 length: 15; CDR3 protein: CASHVGGGLAYEQYF
V gene: TRBV11-3; CDR3 length: 16; CDR3 protein: CASSPEGRRGNYGYTF
V gene: TRBV20-1; CDR3 length: 14; CDR3 protein: CSASFGDNNSPLHF
V gene: TRBV23-1; CDR3 length: 18; CDR3 protein: CASSQSTSGETSTDTQYF
V gene: TRBV18; CDR3 length: 15; CDR3 protein: CASSPTGYSYNEQFF
V gene: TRBV7-2; CDR3 length: 13; CDR3 protein: CASSLGSAGEQFF
V gene: TRBV19; CDR3 length: 13; CDR3 protein: CASSMGGDYGYTF
V gene: TRBV5-1; CDR3 length: 16; CDR3 protein: CASNINGRQGASEQYF
V gene: TRBV12-3/TRBV12-4; CDR3 length: 12; CDR3 protein: CASSHNNEKLFF
V gene: TRBV9; CDR3 length: 18; CDR3 protein: CASSVTASGGVTTDTQYF
V gene: TRBV29-1; CDR3 length: 14; CDR3 protein: CSVSGLVDTGELFF
V gene: TRBV27; CDR3 length: 16; CDR3 protein: CASSPTRDSSPETQYF
V gene: TRBV30; CDR3 length: 14; CDR3 protein: CAWTGGLGGETQYF
V gene: TRBV29-1; CDR3 length: 12; CDR3 protein: CSVQGAGNTIYF
V gene: TRBV2; CDR3 length: 13; CDR3 protein: CASSLQGNYGYTF
V gene: TRBV19; CDR3 length: 15; CDR3 protein: CASSNRGGPFYEQYF
V gene: TRBV3-1/TRBV3-2; CDR3 length: 19; CDR3 protein: CASSQDPIKGLARVSPLHF
V gene: TRBV9; CDR3 length: 15; CDR3 protein: CASSVGLAAQETQYF
V gene: TRBV7-9; CDR3 length: 12; CDR3 protein: CASVPGGETQYF
V gene: TRBV15; CDR3 length: 16; CDR3 protein: CATSSRTETTNEKLFF
V gene: TRBV4-2; CDR3 length: 15; CDR3 protein: CASSQDRQVQETQYF
V gene: TRBV5-1; CDR3 length: 18; CDR3 protein: CASSLLGTSGRIGNEQFF